The T cell receptor beta chain under discussion was sequenced for a study of blood T cell repertoires in COVID-19. Study background: Material from acute and convalescent COVID-19 was sourced from the United States, Italy and Spain. PBMCs, B-cell-depleted T cells, or T cells were the source of the cDNA or gDNA that made up the material.

In the original workflow: Reference gene primers were amplified, and this amplification served to estimate nucleated cell counts. TCRdb's table, derived via immunoSEQ multiplex PCR, lists solely in-frame clones and lacks some. Clonal size and the V and J genes are those of that table, whereas D and trimming came from the DNA. The sample has about 75,000 clones, 75% to 85% seen once. The ends lost 4 bases at V and 4 bases at J; junction bases unmatched: 10. The length of the CDR3 is 16 residues. Germline V gene data show CDR1 as SGHTS and CDR2 as YDEGEE. The V and J genes are TRBV5-8 and TRBJ2-1; 8 nucleotides align to TRBD2. This clonotype originated in a woman older than 75 with active or convalescent COVID-19. The sample consisted of peripheral blood. The CDR3 region has the DNA TGTGCCAGCAGCCCCGGGGGGGGGTACTTGTACAATGAGCAGTTCTTC. Its translation is CASSPGGGYLYNEQFF.